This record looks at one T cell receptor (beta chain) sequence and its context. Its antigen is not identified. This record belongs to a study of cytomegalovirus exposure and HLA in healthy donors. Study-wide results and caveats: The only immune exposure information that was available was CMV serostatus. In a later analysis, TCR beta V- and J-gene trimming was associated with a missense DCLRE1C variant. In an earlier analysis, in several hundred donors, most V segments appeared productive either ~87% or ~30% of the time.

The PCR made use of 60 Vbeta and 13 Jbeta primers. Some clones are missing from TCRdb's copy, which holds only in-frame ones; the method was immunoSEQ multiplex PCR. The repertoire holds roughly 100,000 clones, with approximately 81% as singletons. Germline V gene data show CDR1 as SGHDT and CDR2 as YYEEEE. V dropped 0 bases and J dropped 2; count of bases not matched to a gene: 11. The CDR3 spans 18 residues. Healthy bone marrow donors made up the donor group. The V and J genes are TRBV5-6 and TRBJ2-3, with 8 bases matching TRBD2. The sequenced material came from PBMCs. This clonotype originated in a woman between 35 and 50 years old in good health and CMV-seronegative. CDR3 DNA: TGTGCCAGCAGCTTGGATATGGCGGGGGGCCAACTCACAGATACGCAGTATTTT. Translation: CASSLDMAGGQLTDTQYF.